Shown below are 27 T cell receptor beta chains from a single sample sequenced in a study of siplizumab effects on memory and regulatory T cells (dated by TCRdb to between 2018 and 2020). The method was the immunoSEQ multiplex PCR assay. TCRdb took over this immuneACCESS table, retaining in-frame rearrangements with V and J assigned. Such tables are incomplete; in checked studies, under half of the missing clones stem from an unresolved V gene, and the remainder is unexplained. The sample has 80,000 to 130,000 clones on record, about 91% of them singletons. The ten largest clones add up to around 0.73% of the sample. Sequences were obtained from Tregs sorted from blood. These receptors all stem from a human donor in good health.

This chain uses TRBV6-1 with TRBJ2-2, with D possibly being TRBD2 (5 bases). From germline, CDR1 is MNHNS and CDR2 SASEGT. With 5 bases removed from V and 1 base from J, the gap between germline ends came to 11 bases. CDR3 length: 15 residues. CDR3 protein: CASSFRRVNTGELFF. In DNA, the CDR3 is TGTGCCAGCAGTTTTCGGCGGGTGAACACCGGGGAGCTGTTTTTT.

The chain recombines TRBV7-8 with TRBJ2-7, with D hard to call. The V gene's germline CDR1 is SGHVS and CDR2 FQNEAQ. The germline V and J ends were trimmed by 5 bases and 4 bases, with 12 bases remaining between them. The CDR3 is made up of 13 amino acids. The CDR3 protein is CASSPGLGYEQYF. CDR3 DNA: TGTGCCAGCAGCCCCGGCCTTGGGTACGAGCAGTACTTC.

The V call is TRBV5-1, the J call TRBJ2-1, with D perhaps matching TRBD2 (5 bases). CDR3 size: 15 residues. V lost 6 bases, J lost 1 base, and 14 bases lay in between. The germline CDR1 and CDR2 sequences are SGHRS and YFSETQ. DNA for the CDR3: TGCGCCAGCATGGGCGGGCGGTCGTCCTACAATGAGCAGTTCTTC. It yields the protein CASMGGRSSYNEQFF. The whole variable domain, remainder taken from reference TRBV5-1 and TRBJ2-1, is KAGVTQTPRYLIKTRGQQVTLSCSPISGHRSVSWYQQTPGQGLQFLFEYFSETQRNKGNFPGRFSGRQFSNSRSEMNVSTLELGDSALYLCASMGGRSSYNEQFFGPGTRLTVL.

V is TRBV27 and J is TRBJ2-7, with TRBD1 matching over 7 bases. CDR1 and CDR2 (germline): MNHEY, SMNVEV (reference sequence). The CDR3 has 14 residues. V lost 5 bases and J lost 2; bases outside the gene matches: 6. DNA of the CDR3: TGTGCCAGCAGTGCCCGGGACAGACCCTACGAGCAGTACTTC. Encoded protein: CASSARDRPYEQYF.

The chain is built from TRBV11-3 and TRBJ2-3, with TRBD2 identical over 11 bases. The CDR3 is 15 residues long. The germline V gene encodes CDR1 SGHNT and CDR2 YENEEA. Trimming removed 5 bases from V and 3 bases from J; junction bases left unmatched: 4. CDR3 sequence reads: CASSPRTSGTDTQYF. The DNA of the CDR3 is TGTGCCAGCAGCCCGAGGACTAGCGGGACAGATACGCAGTATTTT.

This chain links TRBV6-1 with TRBJ2-7, with 8 bases that match TRBD2. Looked up from germline, CDR1 is MNHNS and CDR2 is SASEGT. The V segment lost 7 bases and the J segment 3 bases; nucleotides outside the gene matches: 11. The CDR3 has 15 residues. The CDR3 region has the DNA TGTGCCAGCAACACCGAAGCGGGAGTTCACTACGAGCAGTACTTC. It translates to CASNTEAGVHYEQYF.

The genes are TRBV5-1 and TRBJ2-3; no definite D call. Germline loops: CDR1 SGHRS, CDR2 YFSETQ. Trimming stripped 2 bases from V and 0 bases from J, with 7 bases between. The CDR3 is made up of 14 amino acids. Here the CDR3 DNA reads TGCGCCAGCAGCTTTACTTCTAGCACAGATACGCAGTATTTT. Protein product: CASSFTSSTDTQYF.

The V call is TRBV28, the J call TRBJ2-2; D unclear. Between the trimmed V and J ends, which lost 6 bases and 6 bases, there was a span of 11 bases. Germline lookup yields CDR1 MDHEN and CDR2 SYDVKM. This CDR3 is built from 13 residues. CDR3 amino acids: CASSPPAAGELFF. The DNA of the CDR3 is TGTGCCAGCAGCCCCCCGGCAGCCGGGGAGCTGTTTTTT.

The chain couples TRBV20-1 to TRBJ1-1; D unresolved. Germline-derived CDR1 and CDR2 are DFQATT and SNEGSKA (reference sequence). The CDR3 runs to 11 residues. Trimming cost V 0 bases and J 10 bases, with 9 bases left between them. CDR3 protein: CSARDRRGAFF. CDR3 DNA: TGCAGTGCTAGAGACAGGCGGGGAGCTTTCTTT.

V gene TRBV11-2 combines with J gene TRBJ1-1, with TRBD1 as a possible D gene (5 bases). V was clipped by 1 base and J by 0 bases, with 9 bases between them. CDR1 is SGHAT and CDR2 is FQNNGV in the germline V gene. This CDR3 has 15 amino acids. The chain's CDR3 is CASSLAGQVNTEAFF. For the CDR3, the DNA is TGTGCCAGCAGCTTAGCCGGACAAGTGAACACTGAAGCTTTCTTT.

This chain links TRBV28 with TRBJ2-2; 7 bases are a match to TRBD2. CDR1 is MDHEN and CDR2 is SYDVKM in the germline V gene. This CDR3 contains 16 residues. With 4 bases clipped from V and 3 bases from J, the junction kept 8 bases outside the gene matches. In DNA, the CDR3 is TGTGCCAGCAGTTCCCCAGCGGGGTCCGACACCGGGGAGCTGTTTTTT. Amino acids: CASSSPAGSDTGELFF.

The rearrangement links TRBV6-5 to TRBJ2-2, with 8 nucleotides matching TRBD1. The CDR3 spans 15 residues. V trimming: 4 bases; J trimming: 5 bases; junction bases outside the gene matches: 6. Per germline, CDR1 MNHEY and CDR2 SVGAGI. DNA of the CDR3: TGTGCCAGCAGTTTCCAGGGGGCGAGGACCGGGGAGCTGTTTTTT. The encoded protein is CASSFQGARTGELFF.

This clone was seen a single time. The chain links TRBV4-1 to TRBJ2-2; tentative D call: TRBD1 (5 bases). The germline V and J ends were trimmed by 2 bases and 5 bases, with 15 bases remaining between them. Germline V CDR1 and CDR2: MGHRA, YSYEKL. The CDR3 runs 16 residues. This CDR3 reads CASSQRRQTITGELFF. CDR3 DNA sequence: TGCGCCAGCAGCCAACGGCGACAGACCATTACCGGGGAGCTGTTTTTT.

The chain has TRBV19 and TRBJ1-3, with D uncertain. The CDR3 is 15 amino acids. Per the germline V gene, CDR1 is LNHDA and CDR2 is SQIVND (reference sequence). The V and J ends lost 4 bases and 3 bases respectively, with 13 bases between them. Here the CDR3 reads CASSTDGGYGNTIYF. In nucleotides, the CDR3 is TGTGCCAGTAGTACAGACGGAGGATATGGAAACACCATATATTTT.

The chain recombines TRBV15 with TRBJ1-5; 7 positions agree with TRBD1. Per germline, CDR1 LNHNV and CDR2 YYDKDF (reference sequence). CDR3 length equals 14 residues. V trimming: 5 bases; J trimming: 7 bases; junction bases outside the gene matches: 8. The CDR3 region has the DNA TGTGCCACCAGCGACAAGACAGGGTCGCAGCCCCAGCATTTT. Amino acids: CATSDKTGSQPQHF.

The chain employs TRBV5-1 and TRBJ2-7; D is unclear. CDR3 length equals 13 residues. Trimming took 0 bases from V and 0 from J, leaving 4 bases between them. CDR1 is SGHRS, CDR2 YFSETQ, per germline. The CDR3 bases are TGCGCCAGCAGCTTGGAGTACTCCTACGAGCAGTACTTC. Its protein product is CASSLEYSYEQYF. Using reference TRBV5-1 and TRBJ2-7 for the parts outside the CDR3, the full variable domain is KAGVTQTPRYLIKTRGQQVTLSCSPISGHRSVSWYQQTPGQGLQFLFEYFSETQRNKGNFPGRFSGRQFSNSRSEMNVSTLELGDSALYLCASSLEYSYEQYFGPGTRLTVT.

This chain connects TRBV19 to TRBJ2-1, with TRBD1 matching 7 bases. Germline V gene sequence: CDR1 LNHDA, CDR2 SQIVND (reference sequence). The CDR3 contains 13 residues. The ends lost 4 bases at V and 4 bases at J; junction bases unmatched: 1. The CDR3 region is CASSKDRYNEQFF. CDR3 sequence (DNA): TGTGCCAGTAGTAAGGACAGGTACAATGAGCAGTTCTTC.

This chain joins TRBV7-9 and TRBJ1-2; D possibly corresponds to TRBD1 (5 bases). Deletions cut 5 bases from V and 7 bases from J, with 14 bases between. Germline loops: CDR1 SEHNR, CDR2 FQNEAQ (reference sequence). The CDR3 extends over 13 amino acids. The CDR3 DNA reads as TGTGCCAGCAGCCCGTCAGGGAGAGGTGGCTACACCTTC. Its translation: CASSPSGRGGYTF.

This sequence joins TRBV6-6 and TRBJ2-7; 10 positions match TRBD1. The V gene end was trimmed by 6 bases and the J gene end by 2 bases; junction bases not matched to a gene: 10. CDR1 and CDR2 from the germline V gene are MNHNY and SVGAGI (reference sequence). The CDR3 is 16 amino acids. The CDR3 bases are TGTGCCAGCAGACGACCCGGGACAGGGGACGCCTACGAGCAGTACTTC. Translating gives CASRRPGTGDAYEQYF.

This rearrangement joins TRBV5-8 to TRBJ1-6; D remains unclear. The CDR3 is 14 residues long. Germline CDR1 reads SGHTS; CDR2 reads YDEGEE. V was pared by 7 bases and J by 0 bases, with 8 bases between. This CDR3 reads CASGGRSYNSPLHF. CDR3 DNA: TGTGCCAGCGGAGGACGCTCCTATAATTCACCCCTCCACTTT.

The chain employs TRBV5-1 and TRBJ2-2; D remains unclear. This CDR3 comprises 14 residues. CDR1 and CDR2 from the germline V gene are SGHRS and YFSETQ. V shed 0 bases and J shed 2 bases, with 5 bases lying between them. CDR3: CASSLEPNTGELFF. CDR3 DNA: TGCGCCAGCAGCTTGGAGCCTAACACCGGGGAGCTGTTTTTT.

The DNA of the CDR3 is TGTGCCAGCAGCTTATCAGGGATCCTGAGCTCCTACAATGAGCAGTTCTTC. Translating it yields CASSLSGILSSYNEQFF. The genes are TRBV7-2 and TRBJ2-1; weak D call: TRBD1 (5 bases). Between the trimmed V and J ends, which lost 2 bases and 0 bases, there was a span of 14 bases. This CDR3 comprises 17 residues. CDR1 SGHTA and CDR2 FQGNSA come from the germline V gene.

This clone was seen just once. The chain is built from TRBV11-2 and TRBJ1-6, with D unclear. The CDR3 loop spans 13 amino acids. The germline CDR1 and CDR2 sequences are SGHAT and FQNNGV. Trimming pared 1 base from V and 6 bases from J, leaving 4 bases between. CDR3 residues: CASSLGSNSPLHF. Here the CDR3 DNA reads TGTGCCAGCAGCTTAGGCTCTAATTCACCCCTCCACTTT.

V gene TRBV19 combines with J gene TRBJ1-1; 7 bases fit TRBD1. The CDR3 has 13 amino acids. V lost 7 bases, J lost 1 base, and 3 bases stayed unmatched. Looked up from germline, CDR1 is LNHDA and CDR2 is SQIVND (reference sequence). This CDR3 reads CASTWTGNTEAFF. The CDR3 DNA reads as TGTGCCAGTACTTGGACAGGGAACACTGAAGCTTTCTTT.

The chain is built from TRBV29-1 and TRBJ2-3; D is perhaps TRBD1 or TRBD2 (5 bases each). V was cut by 0 bases and J by 4 bases, with 17 bases left in between. The CDR3 has 16 residues. Germline CDR1 SQVTM, CDR2 ANQGSEA. The DNA for the CDR3 is TGCAGCGTTGAAGAAGGCAACCTTCGGGGCGCAGATACGCAGTATTTT. Translation gives CSVEEGNLRGADTQYF.

This clone showed up just once. The rearrangement links TRBV5-1 to TRBJ2-7; 9 positions agree with TRBD1. V shed 4 bases, J shed 4 bases, and the junction held 6 bases outside the gene matches. This CDR3 contains 14 residues. From germline, CDR1 is SGHRS and CDR2 YFSETQ. The CDR3 nucleotides are TGCGCCAGCAGCCCCGGGGACAGGGCGTACGAGCAGTACTTC. It translates to CASSPGDRAYEQYF.

This clone has a single count. In the same sample, other DNA sequences code for this CDR3. The V and J genes are TRBV5-1 and TRBJ1-5; D gene unclear. The V gene lost 0 bases and the J gene lost 0 bases, with 1 base spanning the gap. Germline CDR1 and CDR2: SGHRS and YFSETQ. CDR3 length: 13 residues. CDR3 DNA: TGCGCCAGCAGCTTGGATAGCAATCAGCCCCAGCATTTT. As protein: CASSLDSNQPQHF.